The present T cell receptor beta chain was sequenced within a study of OX40 agonist ivuxolimab in advanced cancers. Germline-derived CDR1 and CDR2 are SGHAT and FQNNGV. The CDR3 is made up of 14 amino acids. V dropped 5 bases and J dropped 8 bases, with 18 bases sitting between them. TCRdb's table, derived via immunoSEQ multiplex PCR, lists solely in-frame clones and lacks some. Found here are tens of thousands of clones, 84% of them singletons; the top ten hold about 0.65%. The TCR sequence derives from an adult with an advanced solid tumor such as melanoma, head and neck, liver or kidney cancer. This chain uses TRBV11-2 with TRBJ1-1; D remains unclear. The specimen comprised CD4+ or CD8+ T cells sorted from blood, sampled in a trial of the OX40 agonist ivuxolimab. The chain's CDR3 is CASSREVHGTEAFF. The CDR3 coding sequence is TGTGCCAGCAGCCGCGAAGTTCATGGCACAGAAGCTTTCTTT.